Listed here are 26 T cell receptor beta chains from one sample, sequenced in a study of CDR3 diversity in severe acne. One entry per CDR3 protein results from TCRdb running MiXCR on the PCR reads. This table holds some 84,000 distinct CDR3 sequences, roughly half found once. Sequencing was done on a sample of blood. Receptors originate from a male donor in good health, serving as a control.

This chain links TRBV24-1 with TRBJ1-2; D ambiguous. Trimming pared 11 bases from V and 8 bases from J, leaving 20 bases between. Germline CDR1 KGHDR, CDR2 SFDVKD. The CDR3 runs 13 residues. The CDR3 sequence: CASTQDGVRGYTF. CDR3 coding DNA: TGTGCCAGCACCCAGGACGGAGTCCGAGGCTACACCTTC.

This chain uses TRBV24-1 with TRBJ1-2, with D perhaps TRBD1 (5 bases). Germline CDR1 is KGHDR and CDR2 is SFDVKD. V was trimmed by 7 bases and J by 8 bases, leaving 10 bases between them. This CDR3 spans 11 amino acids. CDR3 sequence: CATRGRDGYTF. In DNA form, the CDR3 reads TGTGCCACCAGGGGGCGGGACGGCTACACCTTC.

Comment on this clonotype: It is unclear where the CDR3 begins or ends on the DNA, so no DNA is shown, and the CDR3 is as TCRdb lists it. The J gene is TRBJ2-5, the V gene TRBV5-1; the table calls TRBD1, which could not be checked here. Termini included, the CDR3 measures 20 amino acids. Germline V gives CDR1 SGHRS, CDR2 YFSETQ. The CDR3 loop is CASSLGDRGKLFFGSGTQYF.

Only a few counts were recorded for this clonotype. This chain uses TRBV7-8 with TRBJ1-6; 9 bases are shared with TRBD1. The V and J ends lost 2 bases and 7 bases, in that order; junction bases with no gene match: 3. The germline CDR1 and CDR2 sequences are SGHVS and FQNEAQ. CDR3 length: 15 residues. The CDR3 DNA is TGTGCCAGCAGCTTACCCGGACAGGGGAATTCACCCCTCCACTTT. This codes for CASSLPGQGNSPLHF.

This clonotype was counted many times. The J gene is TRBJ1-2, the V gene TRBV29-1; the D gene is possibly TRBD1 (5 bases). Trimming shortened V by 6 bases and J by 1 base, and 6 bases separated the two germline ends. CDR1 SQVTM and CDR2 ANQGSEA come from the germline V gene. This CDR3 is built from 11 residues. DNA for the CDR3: TGCAGCGTACAGGATAACTATGGCTACACCTTC. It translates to CSVQDNYGYTF.

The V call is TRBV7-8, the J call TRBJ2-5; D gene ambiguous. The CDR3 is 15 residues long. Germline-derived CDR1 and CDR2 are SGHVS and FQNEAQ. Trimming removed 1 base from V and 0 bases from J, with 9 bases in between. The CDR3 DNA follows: TGTGCCAGCAGCTTAGGAGGATCGTACCAAGAGACCCAGTACTTC. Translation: CASSLGGSYQETQYF.

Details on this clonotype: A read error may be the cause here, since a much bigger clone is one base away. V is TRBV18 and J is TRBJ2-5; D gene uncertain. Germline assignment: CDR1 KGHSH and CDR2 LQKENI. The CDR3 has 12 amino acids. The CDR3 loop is CASSPVREAQYF. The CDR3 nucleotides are TGTGCCAGCTCACCAGTACGAGAGGCCCAGTACTTC.

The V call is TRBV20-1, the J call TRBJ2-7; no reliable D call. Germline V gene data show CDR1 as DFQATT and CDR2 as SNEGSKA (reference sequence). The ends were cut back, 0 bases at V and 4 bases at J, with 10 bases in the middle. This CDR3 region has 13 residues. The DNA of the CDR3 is TGCAGTGCTAGAGAGGTGAGCCCATACGAGCAGTACTTC. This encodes CSAREVSPYEQYF.

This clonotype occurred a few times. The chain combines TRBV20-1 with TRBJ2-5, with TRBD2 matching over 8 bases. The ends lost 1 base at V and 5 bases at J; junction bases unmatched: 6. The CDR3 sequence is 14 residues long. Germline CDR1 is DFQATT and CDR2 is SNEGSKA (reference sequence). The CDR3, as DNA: TGCAGTGCTAGAGTTGGACTAGCTCAGGAGACCCAGTACTTC. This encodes CSARVGLAQETQYF.

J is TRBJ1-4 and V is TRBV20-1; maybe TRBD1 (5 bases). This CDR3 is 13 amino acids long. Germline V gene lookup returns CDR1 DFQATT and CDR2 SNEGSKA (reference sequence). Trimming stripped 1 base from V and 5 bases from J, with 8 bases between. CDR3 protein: CSARAGPNEKLFF. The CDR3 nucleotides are TGCAGTGCTAGAGCGGGACCCAATGAAAAACTGTTTTTT.

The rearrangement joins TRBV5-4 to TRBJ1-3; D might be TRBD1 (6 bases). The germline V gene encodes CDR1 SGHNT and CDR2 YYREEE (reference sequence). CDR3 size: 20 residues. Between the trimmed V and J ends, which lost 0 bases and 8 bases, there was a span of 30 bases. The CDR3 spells CASSLVGQPRVSNYGYTIYF. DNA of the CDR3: TGTGCCAGCAGCTTGGTAGGACAGCCCCGAGTTTCTAACTATGGCTACACCATATATTTT.

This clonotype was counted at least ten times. The CDR3 nucleotides read TGCAGTGCGGAGGACACACGAATGACGAGACAGCGAGGTACGCAGTATTTT. As protein: CSAEDTRMTRQRGTQYF. The chain employs TRBV20-1 and TRBJ2-3; D assignment may be TRBD1 or TRBD2 (5 bases each). Germline V lookup: CDR1 DFQATT, CDR2 SNEGSKA (reference sequence). CDR3 length equals 17 residues. V dropped 6 bases and J dropped 8 bases, with 30 bases sitting between them.

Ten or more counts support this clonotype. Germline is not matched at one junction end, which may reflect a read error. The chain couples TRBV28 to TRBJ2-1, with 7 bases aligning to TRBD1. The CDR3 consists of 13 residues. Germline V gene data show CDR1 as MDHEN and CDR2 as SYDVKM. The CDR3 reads CTSNRDSYNEQFF. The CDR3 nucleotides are TGTACCAGCAACCGGGACAGCTACAATGAGCAGTTCTTC.

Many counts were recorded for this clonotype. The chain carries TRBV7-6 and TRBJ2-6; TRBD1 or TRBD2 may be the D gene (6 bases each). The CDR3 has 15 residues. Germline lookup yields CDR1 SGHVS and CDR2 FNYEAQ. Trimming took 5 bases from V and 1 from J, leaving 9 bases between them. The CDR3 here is CASSRGASGANVLTF. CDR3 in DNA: TGTGCCAGCAGCAGGGGGGCATCTGGGGCCAACGTCCTGACTTTC.

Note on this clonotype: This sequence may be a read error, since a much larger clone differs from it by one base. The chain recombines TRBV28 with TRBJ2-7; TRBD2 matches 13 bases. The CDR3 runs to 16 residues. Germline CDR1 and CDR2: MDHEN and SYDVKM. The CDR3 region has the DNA TGTGCCGGCAGCCCGGGACTAGCGGGGACTCGCAACGAGCAGTACTTC. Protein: CAGSPGLAGTRNEQYF.

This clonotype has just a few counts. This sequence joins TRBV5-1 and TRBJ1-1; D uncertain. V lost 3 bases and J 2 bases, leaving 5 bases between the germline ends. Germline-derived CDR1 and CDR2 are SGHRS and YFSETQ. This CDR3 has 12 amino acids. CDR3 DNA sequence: TGCGCCAGCAGCTCGAAAAACACTGAAGCTTTCTTT. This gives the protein CASSSKNTEAFF.

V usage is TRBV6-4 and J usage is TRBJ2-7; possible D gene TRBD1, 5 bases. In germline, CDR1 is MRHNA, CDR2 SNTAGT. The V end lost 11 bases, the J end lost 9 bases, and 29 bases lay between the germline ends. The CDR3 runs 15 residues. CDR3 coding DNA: TGTGCCCGCATTAAGGGGATTGGGGCCGGCCACGGGCAGTACTTC. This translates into CARIKGIGAGHGQYF.

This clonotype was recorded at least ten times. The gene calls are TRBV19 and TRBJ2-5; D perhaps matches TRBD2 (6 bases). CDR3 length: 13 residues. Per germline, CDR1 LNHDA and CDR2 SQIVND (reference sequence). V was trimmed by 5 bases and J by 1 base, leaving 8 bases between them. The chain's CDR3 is CASSRDFQETQYF. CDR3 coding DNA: TGTGCCAGTAGTCGGGACTTCCAAGAGACCCAGTACTTC. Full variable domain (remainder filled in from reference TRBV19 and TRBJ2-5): DGGITQSPKYLFRKEGQNVTLSCEQNLNHDAMYWYRQDPGQGLRLIYYSQIVNDFQKGDIAEGYSVSREKKESFPLTVTSAQKNPTAFYLCASSRDFQETQYFGPGTRLLVL.

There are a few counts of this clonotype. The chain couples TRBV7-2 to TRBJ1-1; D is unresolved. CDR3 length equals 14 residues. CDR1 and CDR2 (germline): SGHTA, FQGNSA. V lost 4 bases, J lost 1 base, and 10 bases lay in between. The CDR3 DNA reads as TGTGCCAGCAGCTCCGTATCGGGGAACACTGAAGCTTTCTTT. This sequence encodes CASSSVSGNTEAFF.

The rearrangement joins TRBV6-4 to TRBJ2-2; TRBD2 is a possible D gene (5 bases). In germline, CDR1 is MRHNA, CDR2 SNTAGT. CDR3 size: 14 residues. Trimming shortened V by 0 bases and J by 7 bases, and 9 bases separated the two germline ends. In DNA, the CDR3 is TGTGCCAGCAGTGACTCGCCCGGGGACGGGGAGCTGTTTTTT. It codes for CASSDSPGDGELFF.

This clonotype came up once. The CDR3 loop is CSALSGLAGSQTYEQYF. CDR3 coding DNA: TGCAGCGCGTTATCGGGACTAGCGGGAAGTCAGACCTACGAGCAGTACTTC. The V gene is TRBV29-1, the J gene TRBJ2-7; 13 bases agree with TRBD2. The V gene end was trimmed by 7 bases and the J gene end by 2 bases; junction bases not matched to a gene: 14. Germline V gene lookup returns CDR1 SQVTM and CDR2 ANQGSEA. The CDR3 totals 17 residues.

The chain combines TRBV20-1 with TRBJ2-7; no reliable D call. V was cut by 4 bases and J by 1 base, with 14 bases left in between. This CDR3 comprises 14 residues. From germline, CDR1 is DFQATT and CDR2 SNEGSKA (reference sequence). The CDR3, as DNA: TGCAGTGCTAAGTCCCGAGGACCGTCCTACGAGCAGTACTTC. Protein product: CSAKSRGPSYEQYF.

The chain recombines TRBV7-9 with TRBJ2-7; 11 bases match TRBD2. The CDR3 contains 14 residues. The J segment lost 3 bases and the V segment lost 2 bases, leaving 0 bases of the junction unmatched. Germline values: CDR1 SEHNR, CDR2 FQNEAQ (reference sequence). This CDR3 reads CASSLLAGGYEQYF. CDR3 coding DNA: TGTGCCAGCAGCTTACTAGCGGGGGGCTACGAGCAGTACTTC.

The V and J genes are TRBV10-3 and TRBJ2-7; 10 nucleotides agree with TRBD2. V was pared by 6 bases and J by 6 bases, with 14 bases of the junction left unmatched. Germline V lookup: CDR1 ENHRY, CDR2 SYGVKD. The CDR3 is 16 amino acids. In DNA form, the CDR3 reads TGTGCCATCAGGGAACAAGCGGGAGGGCCGGTAGGCGAGCAGTACTTC. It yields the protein CAIREQAGGPVGEQYF.

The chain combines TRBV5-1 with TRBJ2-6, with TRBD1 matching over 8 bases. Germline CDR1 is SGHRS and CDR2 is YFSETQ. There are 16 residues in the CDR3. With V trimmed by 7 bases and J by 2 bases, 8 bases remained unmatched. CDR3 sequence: CASSDRGKAGANVLTF. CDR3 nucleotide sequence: TGCGCCAGCTCCGACAGGGGAAAGGCTGGGGCCAACGTCCTGACTTTC. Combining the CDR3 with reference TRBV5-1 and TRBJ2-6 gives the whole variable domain KAGVTQTPRYLIKTRGQQVTLSCSPISGHRSVSWYQQTPGQGLQFLFEYFSETQRNKGNFPGRFSGRQFSNSRSEMNVSTLELGDSALYLCASSDRGKAGANVLTFGAGSRLTVL.

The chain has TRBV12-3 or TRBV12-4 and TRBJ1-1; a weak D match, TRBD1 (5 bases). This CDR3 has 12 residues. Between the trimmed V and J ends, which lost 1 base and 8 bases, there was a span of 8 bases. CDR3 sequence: CASSLGTLEAFF. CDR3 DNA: TGTGCCAGCAGTTTAGGGACACTAGAAGCTTTCTTT.